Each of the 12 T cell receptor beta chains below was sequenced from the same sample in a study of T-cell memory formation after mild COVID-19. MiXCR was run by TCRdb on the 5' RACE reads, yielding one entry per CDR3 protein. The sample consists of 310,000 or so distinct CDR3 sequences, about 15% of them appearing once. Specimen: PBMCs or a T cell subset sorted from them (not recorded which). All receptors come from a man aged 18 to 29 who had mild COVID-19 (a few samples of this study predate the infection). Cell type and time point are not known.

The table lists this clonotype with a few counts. The CDR3 here is CASSPAPNQPQHF. The CDR3 bases are TGTGCCAGCAGCCCGGCCCCGAATCAGCCCCAGCATTTT. This chain links TRBV11-1 with TRBJ1-5, with D hard to call. CDR3 length: 13 amino acids. Trimming cost V 5 bases and J 4 bases, with 9 bases left between them. Germline V gene data show CDR1 as SGHAT and CDR2 as FQDESV (reference sequence).

The chain's CDR3 is CASSFRASGEKLFF. The CDR3 coding sequence is TGTGCCAGCAGCTTCAGGGCGTCGGGTGAAAAACTGTTTTTT. The chain combines TRBV7-9 with TRBJ1-4; weak D call: TRBD1 (5 bases). Germline CDR1 is SEHNR and CDR2 is FQNEAQ (reference sequence). V was cut by 3 bases and J by 7 bases, with 12 bases left in between. This CDR3 has 14 residues.

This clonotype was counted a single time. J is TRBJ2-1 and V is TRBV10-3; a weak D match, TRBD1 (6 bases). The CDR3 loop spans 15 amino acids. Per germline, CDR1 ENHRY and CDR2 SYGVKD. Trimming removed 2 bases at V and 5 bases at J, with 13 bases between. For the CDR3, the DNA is TGTGCCATCAGTGAGGGGGGCCCCGGTGACAATGAGCAGTTCTTC. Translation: CAISEGGPGDNEQFF.

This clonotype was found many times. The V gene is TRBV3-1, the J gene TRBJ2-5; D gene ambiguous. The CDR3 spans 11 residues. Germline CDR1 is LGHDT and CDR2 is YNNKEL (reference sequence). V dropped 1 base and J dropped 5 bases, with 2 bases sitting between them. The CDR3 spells CASSQVETQYF. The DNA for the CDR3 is TGTGCCAGCAGCCAAGTCGAGACCCAGTACTTC.

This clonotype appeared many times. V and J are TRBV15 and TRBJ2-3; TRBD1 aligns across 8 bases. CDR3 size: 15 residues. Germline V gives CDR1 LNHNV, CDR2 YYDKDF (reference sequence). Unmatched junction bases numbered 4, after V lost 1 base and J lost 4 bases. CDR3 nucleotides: TGTGCCACCAGCAGAGGTGGACAGGGATCAGATACGCAGTATTTT. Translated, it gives CATSRGGQGSDTQYF.

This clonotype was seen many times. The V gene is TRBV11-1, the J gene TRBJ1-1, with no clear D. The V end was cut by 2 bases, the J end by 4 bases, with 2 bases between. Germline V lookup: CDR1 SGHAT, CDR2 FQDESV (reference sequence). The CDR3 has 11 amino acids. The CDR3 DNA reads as TGTGCCAGCAGCTTATTCACTGAAGCTTTCTTT. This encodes CASSLFTEAFF.

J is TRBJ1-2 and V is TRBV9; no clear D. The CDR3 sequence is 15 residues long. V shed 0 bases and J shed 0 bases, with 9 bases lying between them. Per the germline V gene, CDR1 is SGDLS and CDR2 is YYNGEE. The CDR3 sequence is CASSVDSAANYGYTF. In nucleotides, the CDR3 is TGTGCCAGCAGCGTAGATTCAGCAGCTAACTATGGCTACACCTTC.

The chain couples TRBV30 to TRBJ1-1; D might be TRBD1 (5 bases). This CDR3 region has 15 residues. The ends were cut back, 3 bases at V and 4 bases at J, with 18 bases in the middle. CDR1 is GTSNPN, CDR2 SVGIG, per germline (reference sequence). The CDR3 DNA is TGTGCCTGGAGGAACCCCCGCGGGACCGGCACTGAAGCTTTCTTT. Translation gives CAWRNPRGTGTEAFF.

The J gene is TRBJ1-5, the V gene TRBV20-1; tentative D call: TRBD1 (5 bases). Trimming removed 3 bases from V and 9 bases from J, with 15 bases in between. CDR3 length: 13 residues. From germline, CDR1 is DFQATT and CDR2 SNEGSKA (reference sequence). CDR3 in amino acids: CSARETVKPPQHF. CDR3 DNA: TGCAGTGCTAGGGAGACAGTTAAGCCGCCCCAGCATTTT.

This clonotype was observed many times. The CDR3 here is CASSLIGTGNSPLHF. For the CDR3, the DNA is TGTGCCAGCAGTTTAATCGGGACGGGAAATTCACCCCTCCACTTT. V and J are TRBV27 and TRBJ1-6, with a tentative D call TRBD1 (5 bases). V dropped 2 bases and J dropped 7 bases, with 12 bases sitting between them. The germline CDR1 and CDR2 sequences are MNHEY and SMNVEV (reference sequence). This CDR3 has 15 amino acids.

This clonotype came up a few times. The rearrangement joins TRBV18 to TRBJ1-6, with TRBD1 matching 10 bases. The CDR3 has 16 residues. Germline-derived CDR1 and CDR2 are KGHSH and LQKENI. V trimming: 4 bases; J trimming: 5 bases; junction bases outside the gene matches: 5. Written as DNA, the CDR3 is TGTGCCAGCTCACTTTTGGACAGGGGGAATAATTCACCCCTCCACTTT. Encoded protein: CASSLLDRGNNSPLHF.

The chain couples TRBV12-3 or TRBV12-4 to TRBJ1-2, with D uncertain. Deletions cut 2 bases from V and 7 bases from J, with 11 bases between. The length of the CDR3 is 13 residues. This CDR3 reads CASSLLPGSGYTF. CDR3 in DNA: TGTGCCAGCAGTTTATTGCCAGGTTCTGGCTACACCTTC.